A single sample gave rise to the 14 T cell receptor beta chains below, sequenced in a study of T-cell reconstitution after alpha-beta-depleted transplantation in children. For TCRbeta, the library was prepared with unique molecular identifiers. TCRdb re-derived calls from the PCR reads in MiXCR, one entry per CDR3 protein. In the table there are approximately 800,000 distinct CDR3 sequences, roughly 15% of which are singletons. The sample consisted of PBMCs, mostly from graft donor cells, taken 360 days after TCRalphabeta/CD19-depleted stem cell transplant. The origin of the receptors is a male patient younger than 18 who had a stem cell transplant for acute lymphoblastic leukemia, so the T cells may come from the graft donor.

This clonotype was recorded a few times. This chain connects TRBV5-1 to TRBJ2-1, with TRBD1 identical over 12 bases. The CDR3 covers 15 residues. CDR1 and CDR2 (germline): SGHRS, YFSETQ. The trim removed 3 bases at V and 10 bases at J, leaving 8 bases unmatched. CDR3 bases: TGCGCCAGCAGCTGGGACAGGGGGCGGTCGGGAGAGCAGTTCTTC. Protein product: CASSWDRGRSGEQFF.

This rearrangement joins TRBV12-3 or TRBV12-4 to TRBJ2-7; 11 bases map to TRBD1. The CDR3 is 14 residues long. After removal of 6 bases from V and 2 bases from J, the junction contained 3 bases not matched to a gene. CDR3 sequence reads: CASRGGQGAYEQYF. CDR3 nucleotide sequence: TGTGCCAGCAGAGGGGGACAGGGGGCCTACGAGCAGTACTTC.

This clonotype appeared a few times. The chain recombines TRBV11-2 with TRBJ1-6, with a weak D call TRBD1 (6 bases). This CDR3 has 13 residues. Per the germline V gene, CDR1 is SGHAT and CDR2 is FQNNGV. The V end was cut by 5 bases, the J end by 14 bases, with 16 bases between. CDR3 nucleotides: TGTGCCAGCAGCCGGATGGGGGCAGCCTCCCTCCACTTT. Protein: CASSRMGAASLHF.

This clonotype was counted only a few times. J is TRBJ1-6 and V is TRBV5-1; a possible D gene is TRBD1 (5 bases). CDR3 length: 12 amino acids. Between the trimmed V and J ends, which lost 0 bases and 13 bases, there was a span of 8 bases. CDR1 and CDR2 from the germline V gene are SGHRS and YFSETQ. The CDR3, as DNA: TGCGCCAGCAGCTTGGGCAGGGCGCCCCTCCACTTT. Its translation is CASSLGRAPLHF. Drawing the rest from reference TRBV5-1 and TRBJ1-6, the complete variable domain is KAGVTQTPRYLIKTRGQQVTLSCSPISGHRSVSWYQQTPGQGLQFLFEYFSETQRNKGNFPGRFSGRQFSNSRSEMNVSTLELGDSALYLCASSLGRAPLHFGNGTRLTVT.

The chain links TRBV6-1 to TRBJ2-7, with TRBD1 identical over 8 bases. The germline CDR1 and CDR2 sequences are MNHNS and SASEGT. The CDR3 runs to 15 residues. Trimming took 6 bases from V and 1 from J; bases not matched to a gene: 8. CDR3 sequence reads: CASSPYRGRSYEQYF. Here the CDR3 DNA reads TGTGCCAGCAGCCCTTACAGGGGGAGGTCCTACGAGCAGTACTTC.

This clonotype has just a few counts. The V gene is TRBV12-5, the J gene TRBJ2-5, with a tentative D call TRBD2 (5 bases). Germline-derived CDR1 and CDR2 are LGHNT and FRNRAP. The CDR3 contains 14 residues. The V and J ends lost 2 bases and 4 bases respectively, with 11 bases between them. The CDR3 here is CASGLPGIRETQYF. In DNA form, the CDR3 reads TGTGCTAGTGGTTTGCCCGGGATAAGAGAGACCCAGTACTTC.

Only a few counts were recorded for this clonotype. The chain carries TRBV7-9 and TRBJ2-1; 10 bases are a match to TRBD1. Looked up from germline, CDR1 is SEHNR and CDR2 is FQNEAQ (reference sequence). With V trimmed by 4 bases and J by 5 bases, 5 bases remained unmatched. This CDR3 contains 15 residues. CDR3 bases: TGTGCCAGCAGCTGGGACAGGGGCTGGAACAATGAGCAGTTCTTC. Residues: CASSWDRGWNNEQFF.

This sequence joins TRBV18 and TRBJ1-1; D is unresolved. Trimming took 0 bases from V and 0 from J, leaving 5 bases between them. The germline V gene encodes CDR1 KGHSH and CDR2 LQKENI. The CDR3 is 14 amino acids. CDR3: CASSPPNVNTEAFF. CDR3 DNA sequence: TGTGCCAGCTCACCACCGAACGTGAACACTGAAGCTTTCTTT.

The chain recombines TRBV7-6 with TRBJ1-6, with D uncertain. Between the trimmed V and J ends, which lost 0 bases and 6 bases, there was a span of 15 bases. The CDR3 has 17 residues. Germline CDR1 reads SGHVS; CDR2 reads FNYEAQ. This chain's CDR3 is CASSLAPPVGGNSPLHF. CDR3 bases: TGTGCCAGCAGCTTAGCCCCCCCCGTCGGCGGTAATTCACCCCTCCACTTT.

The V and J genes are TRBV6-5 and TRBJ2-2; TRBD1 might be the D (7 bases). Trimming took off 2 bases at V and 5 bases at J, with 15 bases between the two ends. Germline CDR1 and CDR2: MNHEY and SVGAGI. The CDR3 is 16 residues long. CDR3 sequence reads: CASSYAEGAETGELFF. For the CDR3, the DNA is TGTGCCAGCAGTTACGCGGAGGGGGCTGAGACCGGGGAGCTGTTTTTT.

The CDR3 region has the DNA TGTGCCACCAGTGATTTGCTGGACAATGCTGCCGGGGAGCTGTTTTTT. This codes for CATSDLLDNAAGELFF. The chain uses TRBV24-1 and TRBJ2-2; a possible D gene is TRBD1 (5 bases). Germline lookup yields CDR1 KGHDR and CDR2 SFDVKD. The V end lost 0 bases, the J end lost 6 bases, and 13 bases lay between the germline ends. The CDR3 length is 16 residues.

This clonotype was seen at least ten times. The chain carries TRBV25-1 and TRBJ2-1; D is ambiguous. The germline V gene has CDR1 MGHDK and CDR2 SYGVNS. V lost 4 bases and J lost 0, with 10 bases in between. This CDR3 has 15 residues. CDR3 amino acids: CASSVRASSYNEQFF. CDR3 bases: TGTGCCAGCAGTGTTCGGGCTAGCTCCTACAATGAGCAGTTCTTC.

The chain has TRBV2 and TRBJ1-3; D may be TRBD1 (5 bases). V lost 6 bases, J lost 5 bases, and 11 bases lay in between. Germline assignment: CDR1 SNHLY and CDR2 FYNNEI. The CDR3 totals 13 residues. The CDR3 reads CASSRDGRNTIYF. CDR3 in DNA: TGTGCCAGCAGCCGGGACGGGCGAAACACCATATATTTT.

The chain has TRBV24-1 and TRBJ1-1; the match to TRBD1 covers 11 bases. Per germline, CDR1 KGHDR and CDR2 SFDVKD. This CDR3 is built from 15 residues. V lost 9 bases and J lost 0; bases outside the gene matches: 5. CDR3 sequence reads: CATVRDRGMNTEAFF. The CDR3 DNA is TGTGCCACCGTCCGGGACAGGGGGATGAACACTGAAGCTTTCTTT.